Below are 27 T cell receptor beta chains sequenced from a single sample in a study of blood T cell repertoires in COVID-19. Some clones are missing from TCRdb's copy, which holds only in-frame ones; the method was immunoSEQ multiplex PCR. The sample records some 140,000 clones, around 85% being singletons. Material: peripheral blood. These receptors all come from a man aged 60-69 years with COVID-19, enrolled during active disease.

This chain connects TRBV11-3 to TRBJ1-3, with 9 positions matching TRBD1. Germline CDR1 reads SGHNT; CDR2 reads YENEEA. There are 17 residues in the CDR3. The ends lost 5 bases at V and 3 bases at J; junction bases unmatched: 11. CDR3 sequence: CASSTISTGGGGNTIYF. The CDR3 DNA reads as TGTGCCAGCAGCACTATATCAACAGGGGGCGGTGGAAACACCATATATTTT.

V usage is TRBV18 and J usage is TRBJ2-7; 11 nucleotides agree with TRBD1. The ends lost 1 base at V and 6 bases at J; junction bases unmatched: 5. The germline V gene has CDR1 KGHSH and CDR2 LQKENI. The CDR3 is 15 amino acids. The CDR3 region is CASSPQGQGAFEQYF. As DNA, the CDR3 is TGTGCCAGCTCACCACAAGGACAGGGGGCCTTCGAGCAGTACTTC.

This chain uses TRBV19 with TRBJ1-3; no clear D gene. Deletions cut 5 bases from V and 4 bases from J, with 15 bases between. Germline-derived CDR1 and CDR2 are LNHDA and SQIVND (reference sequence). The CDR3 has 15 residues. In DNA, the CDR3 is TGTGCCAGTAGTCCCCCGAACCTATCCGGAAACACCATATATTTT. This sequence encodes CASSPPNLSGNTIYF. Full variable domain (outside the CDR3, taken from reference TRBV19 and TRBJ1-3): DGGITQSPKYLFRKEGQNVTLSCEQNLNHDAMYWYRQDPGQGLRLIYYSQIVNDFQKGDIAEGYSVSREKKESFPLTVTSAQKNPTAFYLCASSPPNLSGNTIYFGEGSWLTVV.

The chain links TRBV19 to TRBJ1-1; tentatively, D is TRBD1 (5 bases). CDR3 length: 17 amino acids. The V and J ends lost 10 bases and 5 bases respectively, with 29 bases between them. The germline V gene has CDR1 LNHDA and CDR2 SQIVND (reference sequence). Here the CDR3 DNA reads TGTGCCACCCATCCTATCGGCCTGGGACTCCGGGAAACTGAAGCTTTCTTT. As protein: CATHPIGLGLRETEAFF.

The rearrangement uses TRBV3-1 (or the pseudogene TRBV3-2) and TRBJ1-2; perhaps TRBD1 as D (5 bases). The V end was cut by 1 base, the J end by 4 bases, with 7 bases between. The CDR3 spans 13 residues. Looked up from germline, CDR1 is LGHDT and CDR2 is YNNKEL (reference sequence). CDR3 region: CASSQGRGYGYTF. CDR3 sequence (DNA): TGTGCCAGCAGCCAAGGAAGGGGCTATGGCTACACCTTC.

V and J are TRBV6-5 and TRBJ2-5; tentatively, D is TRBD2 (6 bases). Trimming left V 5 bases short and J 2 bases short, with 12 bases between. The CDR3 runs to 14 residues. The germline V gene encodes CDR1 MNHEY and CDR2 SVGAGI. The chain's CDR3 is CASSHGLLQETQYF. The CDR3 bases are TGTGCCAGCAGTCACGGACTATTACAAGAGACCCAGTACTTC.

The chain links TRBV7-9 to TRBJ2-5; 11 bases fit TRBD2. The length of the CDR3 is 18 residues. Per the germline V gene, CDR1 is SEHNR and CDR2 is FQNEAQ (reference sequence). Trimming at V came to 5 bases and at J to 2 bases, leaving 13 bases not matched to a gene. CDR3 nucleotide sequence: TGTGCCAGCAGCCCCCCGCGGACTAGCGGGTATTATCAAGAGACCCAGTACTTC. Encoded protein: CASSPPRTSGYYQETQYF.

The chain has TRBV30 and TRBJ1-2, with TRBD1 identical over 7 bases. The CDR3 contains 13 residues. Germline values: CDR1 GTSNPN, CDR2 SVGIG (reference sequence). V lost 4 bases and J lost 8; bases outside the gene matches: 10. The CDR3 sequence is CAWTGGAGGGYTF. The CDR3 DNA follows: TGTGCCTGGACCGGAGGGGCAGGGGGAGGCTACACCTTC.

The rearrangement uses TRBV6-5 and TRBJ2-7; TRBD2 is a possible D gene (6 bases). The germline gives CDR1 MNHEY, CDR2 SVGAGI. V dropped 5 bases and J dropped 2 bases, with 10 bases sitting between them. This CDR3 is built from 13 residues. CDR3 sequence (DNA): TGTGCCAGCAGTATAGCGGCAGCCTACGAGCAGTACTTC. The encoded protein is CASSIAAAYEQYF.

The chain employs TRBV7-2 and TRBJ1-6; TRBD1 is a possible D gene (6 bases). This CDR3 has 17 residues. Germline CDR1 is SGHTA and CDR2 is FQGNSA. V dropped 0 bases and J dropped 7 bases, with 16 bases sitting between them. The CDR3 nucleotides are TGTGCCAGCAGCTTAGCGCCGGGACAAGTTGTCAATTCACCCCTCCACTTT. Its translation is CASSLAPGQVVNSPLHF.

The chain recombines TRBV18 with TRBJ2-5, with D possibly TRBD1 on 5 matching bases. The CDR3 is 14 amino acids. V shed 1 base and J shed 5 bases, with 11 bases lying between them. Per germline, CDR1 KGHSH and CDR2 LQKENI. CDR3 sequence: CASSPQISGETQYF. In nucleotides, the CDR3 is TGTGCCAGCTCACCACAGATCTCAGGGGAGACCCAGTACTTC.

The chain is built from TRBV28 and TRBJ1-1; possibly TRBD1 for D (6 bases). Germline V gene data show CDR1 as MDHEN and CDR2 as SYDVKM. Trimming removed 5 bases at V and 5 bases at J, with 15 bases between. CDR3 length equals 14 residues. The CDR3 DNA reads TGTGCCAGCAGTCTGGGGGGGCCGGGGACTGAAGCTTTCTTT. It codes for CASSLGGPGTEAFF.

The chain has TRBV24-1 and TRBJ2-3, with TRBD2 matching 8 bases. CDR1 is KGHDR and CDR2 is SFDVKD in the germline V gene. The CDR3 runs 15 residues. Trimming took 7 bases from V and 12 from J; bases not matched to a gene: 17. The CDR3 DNA reads TGTGCCACCAGATCTAGCGGGTCCCCTTCGGATCCACAGTATTTT. Its translation: CATRSSGSPSDPQYF.

V and J are TRBV6-5 and TRBJ1-5; possible D gene TRBD1, 5 bases. V was pared by 7 bases and J by 7 bases, with 17 bases between. In germline, CDR1 is MNHEY, CDR2 SVGAGI. The CDR3 sequence is 14 residues long. The CDR3 here is CASTERGMGQPQHF. CDR3 nucleotides: TGTGCCAGCACCGAAAGGGGAATGGGGCAGCCCCAGCATTTT.

The chain carries TRBV6-2 or TRBV6-3 and TRBJ1-6; TRBD1 matches at 7 bases. Germline V gene lookup returns CDR1 MNHEY and CDR2 SVGEGT. The V and J ends lost 0 bases and 0 bases, in that order; junction bases with no gene match: 5. This CDR3 has 18 amino acids. The CDR3 reads CASSYSAGGSSYNSPLHF. The DNA of the CDR3 is TGTGCCAGCAGTTACTCCGCAGGGGGGAGCTCCTATAATTCACCCCTCCACTTT.

This clone was picked up one time. CDR3 in amino acids: CASSQSLRVNSPLHF. In DNA form, the CDR3 reads TGTGCCAGCAGCCAAAGCTTGAGGGTAAATTCACCCCTCCACTTT. This chain connects TRBV14 to TRBJ1-6, with D unresolved. The V end lost 2 bases, the J end lost 7 bases, and 12 bases lay between the germline ends. CDR1 is SGHDN, CDR2 FVKESK, per germline. The CDR3 extends over 15 amino acids.

The chain couples TRBV19 to TRBJ1-5; D possibly corresponds to TRBD1 (6 bases). The CDR3 covers 17 residues. Trimming took off 4 bases at V and 6 bases at J, with 22 bases between the two ends. CDR1 LNHDA and CDR2 SQIVND come from the germline V gene (reference sequence). The CDR3 DNA reads as TGTGCCAGTAGTAAACCCTCGACAGGAGGTTTCTTTCAGCCCCAGCATTTT. Translation: CASSKPSTGGFFQPQHF.

The V call is TRBV30, the J call TRBJ2-7, with TRBD2 matching 7 bases. The J segment lost 6 bases and the V segment lost 2 bases, leaving 16 bases of the junction unmatched. Germline-derived CDR1 and CDR2 are GTSNPN and SVGIG (reference sequence). The CDR3 length is 16 residues. The CDR3 sequence: CAWSSGVWSPSREQYF. The CDR3, as DNA: TGTGCCTGGAGTAGCGGGGTTTGGTCCCCTAGCCGCGAGCAGTACTTC.

This chain connects TRBV7-2 to TRBJ1-3; 7 nucleotides align to TRBD1. CDR3 length: 16 residues. Germline V CDR1 and CDR2: SGHTA, FQGNSA. Trimming removed 2 bases from V and 2 bases from J; junction bases left unmatched: 6. CDR3 residues: CASSLSQGIPGNTIYF. The CDR3 nucleotides read TGTGCCAGCAGCTTATCACAGGGGATTCCTGGAAACACCATATATTTT. Drawing the rest from reference TRBV7-2 and TRBJ1-3, the complete variable domain is GAGVSQSPSNKVTEKGKDVELRCDPISGHTALYWYRQSLGQGLEFLIYFQGNSAPDKSGLPSDRFSAERTGGSVSTLTIQRTQQEDSAVYLCASSLSQGIPGNTIYFGEGSWLTVV.

The J gene is TRBJ1-2, the V gene TRBV11-2; TRBD1 might be the D (6 bases). This CDR3 contains 14 residues. CDR1 SGHAT and CDR2 FQNNGV come from the germline V gene. V was cut by 3 bases and J by 3 bases, with 11 bases left in between. For the CDR3, the DNA is TGTGCCAGCAGCTTTACAGGGCCGGACTATGGCTACACCTTC. Amino acid sequence: CASSFTGPDYGYTF.

V usage is TRBV10-3 and J usage is TRBJ1-2; 7 nucleotides agree with TRBD1. V trimming: 6 bases; J trimming: 4 bases; junction bases outside the gene matches: 8. CDR3 length equals 14 residues. Germline lookup yields CDR1 ENHRY and CDR2 SYGVKD. Here the CDR3 reads CAIREGTETYGYTF. The CDR3 DNA reads as TGTGCCATCAGGGAAGGGACAGAAACCTATGGCTACACCTTC.

The V gene is TRBV7-2, the J gene TRBJ2-5; D is possibly TRBD2 (6 bases). The germline V gene encodes CDR1 SGHTA and CDR2 FQGNSA. V lost 1 base and J lost 5, with 11 bases in between. The CDR3 totals 14 residues. The CDR3 nucleotides read TGTGCCAGCAGCTTAGGGGGGGTTAAGGAGACCCAGTACTTC. Its translation: CASSLGGVKETQYF.

The V gene is TRBV19, the J gene TRBJ1-1; no clear D. V was shortened by 10 bases and J by 5 bases, with 17 bases between the two germline ends. Germline V gene sequence: CDR1 LNHDA, CDR2 SQIVND (reference sequence). The CDR3 has 13 residues. In DNA form, the CDR3 reads TGTGCCACCTTAATCCGGGGAGGGACTGAAGCTTTCTTT. Translating gives CATLIRGGTEAFF.

The J gene is TRBJ2-1, the V gene TRBV7-3; tentatively, D is TRBD2 (6 bases). Germline lookup yields CDR1 SGHTA and CDR2 FQGTGA. V gave up 5 bases and J gave up 4 bases, with 18 bases separating them. The CDR3 runs 16 residues. CDR3 coding DNA: TGTGCCAGCAGCCCAGGCCTTGCCCGGGGGTACAATGAGCAGTTCTTC. Its protein product is CASSPGLARGYNEQFF. Using reference TRBV7-3 and TRBJ2-1 for the parts outside the CDR3, the full variable domain is GAGVSQTPSNKVTEKGKYVELRCDPISGHTALYWYRQSLGQGPEFLIYFQGTGAADDSGLPNDRFFAVRPEGSVSTLKIQRTERGDSAVYLCASSPGLARGYNEQFFGPGTRLTVL.

This rearrangement joins TRBV11-2 to TRBJ1-1, with unresolved D. The germline V and J ends were trimmed by 1 base and 2 bases, with 8 bases remaining between them. The CDR3 is 14 amino acids. Germline loops: CDR1 SGHAT, CDR2 FQNNGV. The CDR3 coding sequence is TGTGCCAGCAGCTTAGGCCGCAGTAACACTGAAGCTTTCTTT. Translating it yields CASSLGRSNTEAFF.

The V and J genes are TRBV18 and TRBJ2-5; TRBD1 matches at 7 bases. CDR1 and CDR2 from the germline V gene are KGHSH and LQKENI. CDR3 size: 16 residues. V lost 5 bases to trimming and J lost 5 bases; unmatched junction nucleotides: 14. Here the CDR3 DNA reads TGTGCCAGCTCAATCCAACAGGGGCTCACGAGGGAGACCCAGTACTTC. It encodes CASSIQQGLTRETQYF. The full variable domain, rest sourced from reference TRBV18 and TRBJ2-5, is NAGVMQNPRHLVRRRGQEARLRCSPMKGHSHVYWYRQLPEEGLKFMVYLQKENIIDESGMPKERFSAEFPKEGPSILRIQQVVRGDSAAYFCASSIQQGLTRETQYFGPGTRLLVL.

This chain uses TRBV7-9 with TRBJ2-7, with 10 bases identical to TRBD1. CDR3 length: 19 amino acids. The V segment lost 0 bases and the J segment 2 bases; nucleotides outside the gene matches: 13. CDR1 and CDR2 from the germline V gene are SEHNR and FQNEAQ (reference sequence). CDR3 loop: CASSLALVVVGQGAYEQYF. The CDR3 bases are TGTGCCAGCAGCTTAGCGCTGGTTGTGGTTGGACAGGGGGCCTACGAGCAGTACTTC.